The rows below give T cell receptor beta chains drawn from one sample of a study of cytomegalovirus exposure and HLA in healthy donors. The assay was immunoSEQ multiplex PCR, and TCRdb's table has in-frame clones only and misses some. Of 150,000 to 200,000 clones in the sample, 77% were seen once. Sequencing was carried out using PBMCs. These receptor sequences come from a young man in good health and CMV-seronegative. Each CDR3 is given with its conserved first and last residue. A D gene is named only where the DNA matches it firmly.

j_call,d_call,v_call,cdr3_aa
TRBJ2-6,TRBD1,TRBV30,CAWFTGVGANVLTF
NA,TRBD1,TRBV11-3,CASSLRDRVSYEQYF
TRBJ2-3,NA,TRBV7-8,CASSAIRGADTQYF
TRBJ2-2,NA,TRBV7-6,CASSLTGSGELFF
TRBJ2-1,TRBD2,TRBV6-5,CASFTSGGYNEQFF
TRBJ2-6,NA,TRBV27,CATRSSGANVLTF
TRBJ2-1,NA,TRBV19,CASSISNTNLNEQFF
TRBJ2-1,NA,TRBV4-2,CASSQVGASSYNEQFF
TRBJ1-4,NA,TRBV9,CASSPPGVSGNEKLFF
TRBJ1-2,NA,TRBV7-2,CASSLGQNYGYTF
TRBJ2-7,TRBD2,TRBV7-8,CASSQRSGRAGEQYF
TRBJ1-2,TRBD1,TRBV4-1,CASSHGSPDRLTGYTF
TRBJ2-1,TRBD2,TRBV6-4,CASSVQTSGGADEQFF
TRBJ1-5,NA,TRBV4-3,CASSQPVQGRNQPQHF
TRBJ2-7,NA,TRBV4-1,CASSQETTLMGYEQYF
TRBJ2-2,TRBD2,TRBV2,CASSRTRVGELFF
TRBJ2-7,TRBD1,TRBV7-9,CASSRDRANLYF
TRBJ1-3,NA,TRBV30,CAWTWTGNTIYF
TRBJ2-6,TRBD1,TRBV4-3,CASSQTMGQGRVSGANVLTF
TRBJ2-3,NA,TRBV5-1,CASSLAGIRTDTQYF
TRBJ1-1,NA,TRBV25-1,CASIENFGTEAFF
TRBJ1-2,NA,TRBV7-9,CASSSEVGGYTF
TRBJ2-2,TRBD1,TRBV7-9,CASSRGQGNTGELFF
TRBJ2-1,NA,TRBV11-3,CASSLSRGMNEQFF
TRBJ2-5,NA,TRBV5-1,CASRATGGAGETQYF
TRBJ2-1,NA,TRBV4-3,CASSQATGKEQFF
TRBJ2-7,NA,TRBV5-6,CASSFGVAQYEQYF
TRBJ2-4,TRBD1,TRBV15,CATSRDRGPAASLAKNIQYF
TRBJ2-7,NA,TRBV4-2,CASSQDRWGGLGSYEQYF
TRBJ2-2,NA,TRBV30,CAWRLGGGELFF
TRBJ2-2,TRBD1,TRBV7-2,CASSIRTGKTGELFF
TRBJ1-3,NA,TRBV9,CASSVAGGNTIYF
TRBJ1-2,NA,TRBV7-2,CASSLSGGYTF
TRBJ2-1,TRBD2,TRBV7-8,CASSLVLMFTSGGPDNEQFF
TRBJ1-2,NA,TRBV7-9,CASSFMEEGYTF
TRBJ2-7,NA,TRBV30,CAWSVRYEQYF
TRBJ2-2,TRBD2,TRBV27,CASSLGAGGPETGELFF
TRBJ1-5,TRBD1,TRBV30,CARTPRGTGIQPQHF
TRBJ2-1,NA,TRBV5-6,CASSGLTSPRHNEQFF
TRBJ2-5,TRBD2,TRBV4-2,CASSQGEQAGGRGRETQYF
TRBJ2-5,TRBD1,TRBV7-2,CASSLGDRGLQETQYF
TRBJ2-4,NA,TRBV19,CASSWAGAVSVSKNIQYF
TRBJ1-1,TRBD1,TRBV6-4,CAISHGTEMNTEAFF
TRBJ2-7,NA,TRBV7-9,CASSPRGSYEQYF
TRBJ2-6,NA,TRBV12-1,CASSFPPPGQGIPGANVLTF
TRBJ1-3,TRBD1,TRBV2,CASSDRTGWANTIYF
TRBJ2-3,NA,TRBV7-3,CASSFSGSSTDTQYF
TRBJ2-7,NA,TRBV16,CASSQSRGVGEQYF
TRBJ2-2,NA,TRBV5-1,CASSWSGDGVGELFF
TRBJ2-7,TRBD1,TRBV7-2,CASSFEPQGVREQYF
TRBJ1-2,NA,TRBV4-3,CASSPSEGANYGYTF